The source of this T cell receptor beta chain is a study of beta chain features in type 1 diabetes. The study's findings and limits: A pattern of fewer insertions and more deletions at VDJ junctions was seen in type 1 diabetes patients. Shortening of TCRB CDR3s, moderate but significant, appeared in all four CD4+ subsets of Type 1 diabetes patients.

With regard to this clone: Its matching antigen is unknown.

The entirety of the isolated RNA underwent reverse transcription, so expressed TCRB transcripts were sequenced. Libraries were prepared by immunoSEQ multiplex PCR; TCRdb keeps only in-frame clonotypes and omits some of them. The table lists about 260,000 clones, roughly 21% of them singletons. Germline-derived CDR1 and CDR2 are SGHRS and YFSETQ. The CDR3 is 16 residues long. V was trimmed by 4 bases and J by 8 bases, leaving 21 bases between them. The V gene is TRBV5-1, the J gene TRBJ1-4; possible D gene TRBD1, 5 bases. Sequencing was performed on naive CD4+ T cells from blood. The TCR was taken from a woman aged 40-49 years with type 1 diabetes. CDR3 in amino acids: CASSTADSPKVEKLFF. The CDR3 DNA reads as TGCGCCAGCAGCACCGCCGACAGCCCTAAAGTCGAAAAACTGTTTTTT.